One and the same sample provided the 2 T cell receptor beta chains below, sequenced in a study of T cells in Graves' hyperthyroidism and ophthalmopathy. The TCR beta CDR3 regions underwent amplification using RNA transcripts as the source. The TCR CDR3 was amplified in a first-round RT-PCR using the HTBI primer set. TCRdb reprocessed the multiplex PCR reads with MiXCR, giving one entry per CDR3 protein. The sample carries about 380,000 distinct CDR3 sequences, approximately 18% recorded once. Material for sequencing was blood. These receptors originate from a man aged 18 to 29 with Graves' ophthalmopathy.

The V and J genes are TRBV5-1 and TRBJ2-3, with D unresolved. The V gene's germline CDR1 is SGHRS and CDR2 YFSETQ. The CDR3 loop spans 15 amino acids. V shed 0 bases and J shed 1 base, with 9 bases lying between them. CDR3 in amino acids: CASSLEEMGTDTQYF. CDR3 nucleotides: TGCGCCAGCAGCTTGGAGGAGATGGGCACAGATACGCAGTATTTT.

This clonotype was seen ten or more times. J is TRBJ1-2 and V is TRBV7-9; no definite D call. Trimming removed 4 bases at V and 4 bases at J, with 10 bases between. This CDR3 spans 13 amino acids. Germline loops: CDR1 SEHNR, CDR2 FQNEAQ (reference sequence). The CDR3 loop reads CASSSSTVYGYTF. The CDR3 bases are TGTGCCAGCAGCTCCAGCACAGTCTATGGCTACACCTTC.